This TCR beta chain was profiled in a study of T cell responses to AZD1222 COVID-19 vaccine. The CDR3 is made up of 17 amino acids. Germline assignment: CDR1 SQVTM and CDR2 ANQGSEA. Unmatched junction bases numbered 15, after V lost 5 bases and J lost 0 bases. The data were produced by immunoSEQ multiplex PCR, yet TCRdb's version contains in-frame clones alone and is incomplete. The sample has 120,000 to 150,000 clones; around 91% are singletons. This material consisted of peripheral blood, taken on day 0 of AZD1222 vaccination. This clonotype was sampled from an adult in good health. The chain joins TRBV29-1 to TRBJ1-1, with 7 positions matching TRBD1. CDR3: CSVRPITGAHMNTEAFF. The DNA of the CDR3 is TGCAGCGTTCGGCCAATAACAGGGGCCCACATGAACACTGAAGCTTTCTTT.